The clone carrying this T cell receptor (beta chain) was counted between two and nine times. Its antigen is undetermined. This specimen comes from a study of beta chain features in type 1 diabetes. For the study at large: In age, gender and cell yields, patients were similar to healthy donors. Across all samples, over 85 million sorted cells were examined.

The authors reverse transcribed all of the isolated RNA, so sequencing captured expressed TCRB transcripts. The repertoire was sequenced with immunoSEQ multiplex PCR; TCRdb's copy has only in-frame clones and lacks some. Of about 280,000 clones in the sample, 15% were seen once. This CDR3 has 14 amino acids. CDR1 and CDR2 (germline): SQVTM, ANQGSEA. The V gene end was trimmed by 1 base and the J gene end by 4 bases; junction bases not matched to a gene: 6. Notes on the study in general: There was a moderate but significant shortening of TCRB CDR3s in all four CD4+ subsets of Type 1 diabetes patients.

The TCR originated in a man between 18 and 35 years old with type 1 diabetes. The V and J genes are TRBV29-1 and TRBJ1-1; TRBD1 agrees at 7 bases. The material sequenced was naive CD4+ T cells from blood. This CDR3 reads CSVEGRAGGTEAFF. DNA of the CDR3: TGCAGCGTTGAAGGGCGGGCAGGGGGCACTGAAGCTTTCTTT.